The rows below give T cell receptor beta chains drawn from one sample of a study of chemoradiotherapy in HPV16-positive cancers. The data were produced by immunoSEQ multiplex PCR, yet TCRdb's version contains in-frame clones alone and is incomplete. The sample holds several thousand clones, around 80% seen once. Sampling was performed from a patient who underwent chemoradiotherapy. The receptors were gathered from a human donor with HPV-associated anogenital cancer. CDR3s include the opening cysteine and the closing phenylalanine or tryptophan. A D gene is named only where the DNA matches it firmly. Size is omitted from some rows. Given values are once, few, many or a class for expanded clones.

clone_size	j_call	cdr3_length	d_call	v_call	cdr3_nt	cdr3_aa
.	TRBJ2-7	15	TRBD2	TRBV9	TGTGCCAGCAGCGTACAAGCGGGGCTCTCCTACGAGCAGTACTTC	CASSVQAGLSYEQYF
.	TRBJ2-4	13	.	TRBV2	TGTGCCAGCAAGGGATGGGCCAAAAACATTCAGTACTTC	CASKGWAKNIQYF
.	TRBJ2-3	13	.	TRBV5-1	TGCGCCAGCAGCTCTTATGAATCAGATACGCAGTATTTT	CASSSYESDTQYF
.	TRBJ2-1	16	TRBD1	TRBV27	TGTGCCAGCAGTCTATTAACTCGGACAGGGCACAATGAGCAGTTCTTC	CASSLLTRTGHNEQFF
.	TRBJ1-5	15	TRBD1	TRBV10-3	TGTGCCATCAGCGTAGGGACAGCGGGTGATCAGCCCCAGCATTTT	CAISVGTAGDQPQHF
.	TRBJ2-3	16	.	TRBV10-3	TGTGCCATCAGGGACGGGATGGTAAAAAGCACAGATACGCAGTATTTT	CAIRDGMVKSTDTQYF
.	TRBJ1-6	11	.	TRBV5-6	TGTGCCAGCAGCCACGATTCACCCCTCCACTTT	CASSHDSPLHF
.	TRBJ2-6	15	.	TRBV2	TGTGCCAGCAGTGAGACCAGATGGGGGGCCAACGTCCTGACTTTC	CASSETRWGANVLTF
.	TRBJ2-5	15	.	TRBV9	TGTGCCAGCAGCCCGACAGGGACTAGTCAAGAGACCCAGTACTTC	CASSPTGTSQETQYF
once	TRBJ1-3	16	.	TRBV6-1	TGTGCCAGCAGTGAAGCGCAGGGCCTCTCTGGAAACACCATATATTTT	CASSEAQGLSGNTIYF
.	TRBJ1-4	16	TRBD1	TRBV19	TGTGCCAGTAGTATTGACAGGGGTGCAACTAATGAAAAACTGTTTTTT	CASSIDRGATNEKLFF
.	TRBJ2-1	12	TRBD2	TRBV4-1	TGCGCCAGCAGCCCGGTAGCGGGAGACCAGTTCTTC	CASSPVAGDQFF
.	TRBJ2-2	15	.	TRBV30	TGTGCCTGGAGTGAAGGAAGCGGTCCACCGGGGGAGCTGTTTTTT	CAWSEGSGPPGELFF
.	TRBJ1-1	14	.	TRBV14	TGTGCCAGCAGCACCCGACAGAAGACCTATGAAGCTTTCTTT	CASSTRQKTYEAFF
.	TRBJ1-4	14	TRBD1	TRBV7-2	TGTGCCAGCAGCCGACAGGGGGCTGGTGAAAAACTGTTTTTT	CASSRQGAGEKLFF
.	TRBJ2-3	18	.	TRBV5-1	TGCGCCAGCAGCTTGGGACCGCCGGGGGATGAAGGAACAGATACGCAGTATTTT	CASSLGPPGDEGTDTQYF
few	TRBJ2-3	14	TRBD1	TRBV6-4	TGTGCCAGCAGTGACTCCAGGGGGCAAGATACGCAGTATTTT	CASSDSRGQDTQYF
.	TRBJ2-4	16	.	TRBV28	TGTGCCAGCAGTTTGCTCGGGGGCCCAGCCAAAAACATTCAGTACTTC	CASSLLGGPAKNIQYF
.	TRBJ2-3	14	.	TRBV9	TGTGCCAGCAGCTCAGACCTGGGCACAGATACGCAGTATTTT	CASSSDLGTDTQYF
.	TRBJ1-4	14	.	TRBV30	TGTGCCTGGAGTGTACTGCGGTTTAATGAAAAACTGTTTTTT	CAWSVLRFNEKLFF
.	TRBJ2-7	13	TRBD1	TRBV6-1	TGTGCCAGCCGACGACAGGGTTGGGACGAGCAGTACTTC	CASRRQGWDEQYF
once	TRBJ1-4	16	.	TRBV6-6	TGTGCCAGCAGTTACCCGGGGCTTGAGGGCGATGAAAAACTGTTTTTT	CASSYPGLEGDEKLFF
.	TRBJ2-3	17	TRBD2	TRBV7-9	TGTGCCAGCAGCTTAGGGTTTAGCGGGGGGGCCACAGATACGCAGTATTTT	CASSLGFSGGATDTQYF
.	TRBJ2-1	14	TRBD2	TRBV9	TGTGCCAGCAGCGTCGGGGGGGCGGGGAATGAGCAGTTCTTC	CASSVGGAGNEQFF
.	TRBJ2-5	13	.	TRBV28	TGTGCCAGCAGCACCCCGTCCAGGGGGACCCAGTACTTC	CASSTPSRGTQYF
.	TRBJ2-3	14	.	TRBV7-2	TGTGCCAGCAGCCCCCTAACCTCCACAGATACGCAGTATTTT	CASSPLTSTDTQYF
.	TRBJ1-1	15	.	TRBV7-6	TGTGCCAGCAGCTTAGACGGCAGCCTATTCACTGAAGCTTTCTTT	CASSLDGSLFTEAFF
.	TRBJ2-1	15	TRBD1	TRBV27	TGTGCCAGCAGTCCGTGGACAGGGGGCATTAATGAGCAGTTCTTC	CASSPWTGGINEQFF
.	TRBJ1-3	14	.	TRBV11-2	TGTGCCAGCACCGAACAGCTCTCTGGAAACACCATATATTTT	CASTEQLSGNTIYF
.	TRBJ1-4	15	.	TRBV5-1	TGCGCCAGCAGCTTGGTCGACTCAACTAATGAAAAACTGTTTTTT	CASSLVDSTNEKLFF
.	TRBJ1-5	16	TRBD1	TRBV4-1	TGCGCCAGCAGCCTAGGTGGGGCAGGGGGGAGACAGCCCCAGCATTTT	CASSLGGAGGRQPQHF
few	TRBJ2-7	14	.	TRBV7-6	TGTGCCAGCAGCCCCGGGACTGACGGTTACGAGCAGTACTTC	CASSPGTDGYEQYF
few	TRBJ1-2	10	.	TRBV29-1	TGCAGCGGGGGGGCAGAGGAAAACACCTTC	CSGGAEENTF
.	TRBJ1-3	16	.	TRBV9	TGTGCCAGCAGCGTAGGTGCAGGTAGCTCTGGAAACACCATATATTTT	CASSVGAGSSGNTIYF
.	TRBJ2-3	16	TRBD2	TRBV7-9	TGTGCCAGCAGCTTAGGGACTAGCGGGGGTCTAGATACGCAGTATTTT	CASSLGTSGGLDTQYF
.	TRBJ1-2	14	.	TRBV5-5	TGTGCCAGCAGCTTGGGGAGATTTATCTATGGCTACACCTTC	CASSLGRFIYGYTF
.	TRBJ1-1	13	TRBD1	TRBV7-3	TGTGCCAGCAGTTTAGACAGGGAAAAAAGAGCTTTCTTT	CASSLDREKRAFF
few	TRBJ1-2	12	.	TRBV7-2	TGTGCCAGCAGCCCAACGGGGGTCGGCTACACCTTC	CASSPTGVGYTF
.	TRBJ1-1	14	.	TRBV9	TGTGCCAGCAGTAAAACAGCGGCGAACACTGAAGCTTTCTTT	CASSKTAANTEAFF
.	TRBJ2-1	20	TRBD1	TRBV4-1	TGCGCCAGCAGCCAAGATCGGACAGGGGGCTCTGTATTCGTTGTAAATGAGCAGTTCTTC	CASSQDRTGGSVFVVNEQFF
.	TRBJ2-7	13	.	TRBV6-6	TGTGCCAGCACCCCTGCTAGCTCCTACGAGCAGTACTTC	CASTPASSYEQYF
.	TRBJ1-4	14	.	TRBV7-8	TGTGCCAGCAGCTTAGCAGGCGCTAATGAAAAACTGTTTTTT	CASSLAGANEKLFF
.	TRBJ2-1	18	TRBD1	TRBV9	TGTGCCAGCAGCGTAGGTCCGAGGGGGGGACAGGGGGCAAATGAGCAGTTCTTC	CASSVGPRGGQGANEQFF
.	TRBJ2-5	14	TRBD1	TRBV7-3	TGTGCCAGCAGTCGAACAGGGGGATCGGAGACCCAGTACTTC	CASSRTGGSETQYF
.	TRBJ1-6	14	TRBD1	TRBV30	TGTGCCTGGAGTACCGGGACAGTGGTTTCACCCCTCCACTTT	CAWSTGTVVSPLHF
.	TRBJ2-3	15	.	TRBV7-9	TGTGCCAGCAGCCAGTATACAGGGAGCGCAGATACGCAGTATTTT	CASSQYTGSADTQYF
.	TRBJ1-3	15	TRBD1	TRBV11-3	TGTGCCAGCAGCTTAGATGGGACAGCTGGAAACACCATATATTTT	CASSLDGTAGNTIYF
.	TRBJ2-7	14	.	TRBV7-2	TGTGCCAGCAGCTCCGGACGAAGGTCTTTCGAACAGTACTTC	CASSSGRRSFEQYF
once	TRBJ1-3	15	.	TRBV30	TGTGCCTGGAGGGGAAGACAGATCTCTGGAAACACCATATATTTT	CAWRGRQISGNTIYF
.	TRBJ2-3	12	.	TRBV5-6	TGTGCCAGCAGCCTCGGGGCCTCGGCGCAGTATTTT	CASSLGASAQYF